This T cell receptor (beta chain) comes out of a study of blood T cells in healthy people across ages. For the study at large: Template switching recovered approximately one barcoded beta molecule for every two T cells.

Combining a sample-barcoded 5' primer with a J-beta primer mix, a second PCR ran for about 6 to 11 cycles. TCRdb fed the 5' RACE reads into MiXCR, producing one record per CDR3 protein. The sample has some 1.1 million distinct CDR3 sequences, 35% to 45% seen once. Notes on the study in general: As age increased, TCR beta diversity per million T cells fell in a roughly linear fashion.

Germline loops: CDR1 MNHNS, CDR2 SASEGT. This CDR3 has 10 residues. V was pared by 8 bases and J by 9 bases, with 8 bases between. Samples had at least 6 million PBMCs isolated from them. Concerning this clonotype: Its cognate antigen is unknown.

This clonotype was obtained from a man aged 18 to 30 in good health. Sequencing was done on a sample of blood. V and J are TRBV6-1 and TRBJ2-1; D is undetermined. The CDR3 loop reads CASAGIEQFF. CDR3 nucleotides: TGTGCCAGCGCTGGAATTGAGCAGTTCTTC.